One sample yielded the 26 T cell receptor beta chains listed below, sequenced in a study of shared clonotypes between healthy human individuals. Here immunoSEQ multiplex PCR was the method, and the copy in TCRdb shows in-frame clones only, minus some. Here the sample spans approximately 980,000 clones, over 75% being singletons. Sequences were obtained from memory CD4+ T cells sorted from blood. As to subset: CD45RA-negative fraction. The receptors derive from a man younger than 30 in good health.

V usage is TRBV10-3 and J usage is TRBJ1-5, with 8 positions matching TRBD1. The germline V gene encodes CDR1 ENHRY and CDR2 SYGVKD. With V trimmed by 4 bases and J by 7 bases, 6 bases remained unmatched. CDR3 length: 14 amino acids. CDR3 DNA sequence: TGTGCCATCAGTGCAGGGGGCTTAACACAGCCCCAGCATTTT. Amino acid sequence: CAISAGGLTQPQHF.

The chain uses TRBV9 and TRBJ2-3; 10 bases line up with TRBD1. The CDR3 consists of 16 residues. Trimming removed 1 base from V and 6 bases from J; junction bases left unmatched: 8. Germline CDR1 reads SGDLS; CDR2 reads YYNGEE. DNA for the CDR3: TGTGCCAGCAGCGTATTACAGGGGACAGGGGCCGATACGCAGTATTTT. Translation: CASSVLQGTGADTQYF.

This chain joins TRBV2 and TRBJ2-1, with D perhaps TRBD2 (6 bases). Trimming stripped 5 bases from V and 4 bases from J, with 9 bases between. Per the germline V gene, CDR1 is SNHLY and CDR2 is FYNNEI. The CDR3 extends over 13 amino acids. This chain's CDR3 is CASSPGLYNEQFF. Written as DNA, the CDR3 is TGTGCCAGCAGTCCGGGACTGTACAATGAGCAGTTCTTC.

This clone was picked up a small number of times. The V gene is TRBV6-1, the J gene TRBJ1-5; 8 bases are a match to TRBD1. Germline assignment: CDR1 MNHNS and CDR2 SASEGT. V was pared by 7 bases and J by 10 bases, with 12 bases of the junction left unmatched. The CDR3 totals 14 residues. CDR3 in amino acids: CASNLGGQGRPQHF. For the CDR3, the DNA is TGTGCCAGCAACCTTGGAGGACAGGGTCGACCCCAGCATTTT.

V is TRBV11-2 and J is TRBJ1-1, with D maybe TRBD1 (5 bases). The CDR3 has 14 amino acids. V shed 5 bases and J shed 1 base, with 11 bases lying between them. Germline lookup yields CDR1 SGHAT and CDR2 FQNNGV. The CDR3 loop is CASSMGLRNTEAFF. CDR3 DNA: TGTGCCAGCAGCATGGGACTAAGGAACACTGAAGCTTTCTTT.

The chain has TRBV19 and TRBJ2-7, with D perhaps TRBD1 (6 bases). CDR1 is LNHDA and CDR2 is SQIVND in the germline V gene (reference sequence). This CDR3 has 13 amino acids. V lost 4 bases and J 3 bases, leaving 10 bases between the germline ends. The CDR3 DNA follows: TGTGCCAGTAGTAGTCCAGGGGTCTACGAGCAGTACTTC. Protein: CASSSPGVYEQYF. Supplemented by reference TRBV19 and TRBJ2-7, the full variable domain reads DGGITQSPKYLFRKEGQNVTLSCEQNLNHDAMYWYRQDPGQGLRLIYYSQIVNDFQKGDIAEGYSVSREKKESFPLTVTSAQKNPTAFYLCASSSPGVYEQYFGPGTRLTVT.

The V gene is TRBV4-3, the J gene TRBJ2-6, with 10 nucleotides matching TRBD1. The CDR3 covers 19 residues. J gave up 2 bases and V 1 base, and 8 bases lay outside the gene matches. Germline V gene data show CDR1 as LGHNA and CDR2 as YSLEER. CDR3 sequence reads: CASSQGVTGGAAGANVLTF. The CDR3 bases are TGCGCCAGCAGCCAAGGCGTGACAGGGGGCGCGGCTGGGGCCAACGTCCTGACTTTC.

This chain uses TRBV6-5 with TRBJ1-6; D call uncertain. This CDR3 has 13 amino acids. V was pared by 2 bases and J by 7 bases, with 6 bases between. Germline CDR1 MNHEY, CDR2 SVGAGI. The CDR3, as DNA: TGTGCCAGCAGTTACCGACCGAATTCACCCCTCCACTTT. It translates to CASSYRPNSPLHF.

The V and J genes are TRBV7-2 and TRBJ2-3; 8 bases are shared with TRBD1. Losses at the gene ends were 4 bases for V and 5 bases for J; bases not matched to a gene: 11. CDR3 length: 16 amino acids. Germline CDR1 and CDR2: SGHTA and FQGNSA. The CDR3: CASSSLGGTGVDTQYF. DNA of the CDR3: TGTGCCAGCAGCTCCTTAGGGGGGACAGGAGTAGATACGCAGTATTTT.

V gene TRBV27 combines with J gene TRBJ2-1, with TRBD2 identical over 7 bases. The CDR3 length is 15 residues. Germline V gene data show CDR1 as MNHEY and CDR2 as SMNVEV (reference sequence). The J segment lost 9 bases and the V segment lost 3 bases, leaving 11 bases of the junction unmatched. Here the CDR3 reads CASSFGGTNIAEQFF. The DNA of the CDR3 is TGTGCCAGCAGTTTCGGAGGGACTAACATAGCTGAGCAGTTCTTC.

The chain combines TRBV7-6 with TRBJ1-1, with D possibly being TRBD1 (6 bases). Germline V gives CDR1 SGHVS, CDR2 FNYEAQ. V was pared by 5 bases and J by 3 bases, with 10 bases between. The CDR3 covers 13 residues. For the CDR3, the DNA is TGTGCCAGCAGCAACACAGGGTACACTGAAGCTTTCTTT. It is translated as CASSNTGYTEAFF.

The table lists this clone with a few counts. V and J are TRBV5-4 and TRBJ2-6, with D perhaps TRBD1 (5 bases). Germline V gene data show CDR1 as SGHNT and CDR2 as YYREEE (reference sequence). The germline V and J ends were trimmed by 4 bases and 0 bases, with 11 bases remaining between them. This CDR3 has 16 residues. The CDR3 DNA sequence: TGTGCCAGCAGCCGCTACACAGGCTCTGGGGCCAACGTCCTGACTTTC. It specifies CASSRYTGSGANVLTF.

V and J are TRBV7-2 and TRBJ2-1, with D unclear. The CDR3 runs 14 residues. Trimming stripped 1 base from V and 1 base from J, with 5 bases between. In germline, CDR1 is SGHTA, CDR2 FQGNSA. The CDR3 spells CASSLVGSYNEQFF. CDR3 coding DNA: TGTGCCAGCAGCTTAGTAGGGTCCTACAATGAGCAGTTCTTC. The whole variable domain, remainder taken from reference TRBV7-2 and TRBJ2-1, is GAGVSQSPSNKVTEKGKDVELRCDPISGHTALYWYRQSLGQGLEFLIYFQGNSAPDKSGLPSDRFSAERTGGSVSTLTIQRTQQEDSAVYLCASSLVGSYNEQFFGPGTRLTVL.

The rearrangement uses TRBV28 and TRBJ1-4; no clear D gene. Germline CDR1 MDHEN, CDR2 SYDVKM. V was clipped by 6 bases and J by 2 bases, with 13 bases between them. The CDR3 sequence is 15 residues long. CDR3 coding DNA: TGTGCCAGCAGCCCGGCCCCGGGCACTAATGAAAAACTGTTTTTT. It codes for CASSPAPGTNEKLFF.

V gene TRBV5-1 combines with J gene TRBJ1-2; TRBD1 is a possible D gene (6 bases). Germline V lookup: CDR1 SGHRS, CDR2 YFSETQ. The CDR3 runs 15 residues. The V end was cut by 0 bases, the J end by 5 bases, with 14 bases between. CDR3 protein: CASSLDGQSRYGYTF. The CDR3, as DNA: TGCGCCAGCAGCTTGGATGGACAGTCCCGTTATGGCTACACCTTC.

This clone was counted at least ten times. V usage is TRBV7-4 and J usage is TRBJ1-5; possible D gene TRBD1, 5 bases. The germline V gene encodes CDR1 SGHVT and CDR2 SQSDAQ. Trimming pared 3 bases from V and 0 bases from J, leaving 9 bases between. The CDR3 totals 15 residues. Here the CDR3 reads CASSFRGVSNQPQHF. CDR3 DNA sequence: TGTGCCAGCAGCTTTAGGGGAGTTAGCAATCAGCCCCAGCATTTT.

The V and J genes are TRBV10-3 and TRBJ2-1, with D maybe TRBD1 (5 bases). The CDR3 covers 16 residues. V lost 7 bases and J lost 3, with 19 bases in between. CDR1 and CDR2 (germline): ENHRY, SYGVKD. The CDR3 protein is CAITPTAFGYYNEQFF. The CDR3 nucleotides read TGTGCCATCACCCCGACAGCCTTTGGGTACTACAATGAGCAGTTCTTC.

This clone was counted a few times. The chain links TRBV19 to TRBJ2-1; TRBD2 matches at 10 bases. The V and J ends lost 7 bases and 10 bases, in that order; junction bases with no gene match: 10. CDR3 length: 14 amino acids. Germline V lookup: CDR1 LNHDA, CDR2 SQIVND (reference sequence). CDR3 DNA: TGTGCCAGTAAAGGACTAGCGGCTACTAAGGAGCAGTTCTTC. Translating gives CASKGLAATKEQFF.

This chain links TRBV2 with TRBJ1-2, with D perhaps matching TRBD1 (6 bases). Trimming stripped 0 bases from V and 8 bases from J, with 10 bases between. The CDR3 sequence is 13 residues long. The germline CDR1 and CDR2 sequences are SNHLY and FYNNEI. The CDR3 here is CASSEAQTGGYTF. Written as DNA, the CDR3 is TGTGCCAGCAGTGAAGCTCAGACAGGAGGCTACACCTTC.

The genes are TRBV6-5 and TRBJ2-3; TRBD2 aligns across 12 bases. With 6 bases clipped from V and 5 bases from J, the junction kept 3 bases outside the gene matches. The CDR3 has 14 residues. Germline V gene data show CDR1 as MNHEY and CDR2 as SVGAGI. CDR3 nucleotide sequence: TGTGCCAGCAGCCTACTAGCGGGAGGAGATACGCAGTATTTT. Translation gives CASSLLAGGDTQYF.

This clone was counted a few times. CDR3 region: CASSLGTSGSTDTQYF. The CDR3 DNA is TGTGCCAGCAGCTTAGGGACTAGCGGGAGCACAGATACGCAGTATTTT. The chain recombines TRBV7-2 with TRBJ2-3; 11 bases align to TRBD2. CDR3 length: 16 residues. V gave up 1 base and J gave up 0 bases; unmatched junction bases: 0. In germline, CDR1 is SGHTA, CDR2 FQGNSA.

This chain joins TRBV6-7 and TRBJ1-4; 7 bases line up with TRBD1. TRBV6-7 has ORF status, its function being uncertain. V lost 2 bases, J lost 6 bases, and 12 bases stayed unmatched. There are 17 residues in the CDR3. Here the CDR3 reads CASSYKESTGEDEKLFF. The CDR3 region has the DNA TGTGCCAGCAGTTACAAAGAGTCAACAGGGGAGGATGAAAAACTGTTTTTT.

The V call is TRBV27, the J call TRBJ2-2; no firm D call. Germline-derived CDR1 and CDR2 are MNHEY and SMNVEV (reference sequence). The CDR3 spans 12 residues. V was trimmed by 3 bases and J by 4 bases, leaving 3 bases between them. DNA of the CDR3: TGTGCCAGCAGTTTCCGCACCGGGGAGCTGTTTTTT. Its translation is CASSFRTGELFF.

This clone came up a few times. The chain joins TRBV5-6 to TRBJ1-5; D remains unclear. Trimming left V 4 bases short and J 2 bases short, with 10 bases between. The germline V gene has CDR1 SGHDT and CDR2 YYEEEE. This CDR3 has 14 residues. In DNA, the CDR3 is TGTGCCAGCAGCGGAGGATGGGGCAATCAGCCCCAGCATTTT. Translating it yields CASSGGWGNQPQHF.

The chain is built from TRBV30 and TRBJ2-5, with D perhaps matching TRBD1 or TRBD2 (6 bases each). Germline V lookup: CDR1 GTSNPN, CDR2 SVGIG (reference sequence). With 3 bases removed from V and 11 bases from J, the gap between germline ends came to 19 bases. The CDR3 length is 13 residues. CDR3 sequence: CAWSAGQTGEQYF. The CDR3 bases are TGTGCCTGGAGCGCTGGACAGACGGGAGAGCAGTACTTC.

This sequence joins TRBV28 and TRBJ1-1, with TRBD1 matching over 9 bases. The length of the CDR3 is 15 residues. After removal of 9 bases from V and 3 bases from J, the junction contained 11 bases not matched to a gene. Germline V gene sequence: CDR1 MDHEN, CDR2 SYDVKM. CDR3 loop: CARGGTGRVDTEAFF. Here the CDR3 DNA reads TGTGCCAGGGGGGGGACAGGGCGCGTGGACACTGAAGCTTTCTTT.